What follows are 3 T cell receptor beta chains derived from one specimen sequenced in a study of T cell responses to AZD1222 COVID-19 vaccine. Clones were read by immunoSEQ multiplex PCR, and TCRdb kept only the in-frame ones, dropping some. The data contain under 95,000 clones, roughly 88% of them singletons. Sequencing was performed on peripheral blood, taken on day 0 of AZD1222 vaccination. Receptors originate from an adult in good health.

The CDR3, as DNA: TGTGCCAGTGGCCAGGGCCCCCTTGCAATCACCTTC. Translated, it gives CASGQGPLAITF. V usage is TRBV28 and J usage is TRBJ1-2; D is possibly TRBD1 (5 bases). The germline V gene encodes CDR1 MDHEN and CDR2 SYDVKM. V was cut by 9 bases and J by 13 bases, with 21 bases left in between. The length of the CDR3 is 12 residues.

This clone has a single count. This rearrangement joins TRBV18 to TRBJ2-7; D uncertain. CDR3 length equals 15 residues. Germline values: CDR1 KGHSH, CDR2 LQKENI. Trimming removed 1 base at V and 3 bases at J, with 13 bases between. The CDR3, as DNA: TGTGCCAGCTCACCACTCTCAATCTCCCTCTACGAGCAGTACTTC. This translates into CASSPLSISLYEQYF.

The chain combines TRBV7-9 with TRBJ2-5; TRBD1 agrees at 12 bases. The V gene end was trimmed by 5 bases and the J gene end by 7 bases; junction bases not matched to a gene: 11. This CDR3 is 16 amino acids long. Germline V gives CDR1 SEHNR, CDR2 FQNEAQ (reference sequence). The CDR3 sequence is CASSPSGQGADGTQYF. In nucleotides, the CDR3 is TGTGCCAGCAGCCCCTCGGGACAGGGGGCTGATGGGACCCAGTACTTC. Full variable domain (rest looked up from reference TRBV7-9 and TRBJ2-5): DTGVSQNPRHKITKRGQNVTFRCDPISEHNRLYWYRQTLGQGPEFLTYFQNEAQLEKSRLLSDRFSAERPKGSFSTLEIQRTEQGDSAMYLCASSPSGQGADGTQYFGPGTRLLVL.